This is a list of T cell receptor beta chains from one sample in a study of T cell responses to AZD1222 COVID-19 vaccine. Data came from immunoSEQ multiplex PCR; TCRdb stores just in-frame clones and leaves some out. The sample contains over 60,000 clones, approximately 79% of which appear only once. The material sequenced was peripheral blood, taken on day 0 of MenACWY control vaccination. The receptor set was obtained from an adult in good health. CDR3s include the opening cysteine and the closing phenylalanine or tryptophan. Fields, in order: J gene, D gene, clone size, V gene, CDR3 protein, CDR3 DNA. D genes are given only for firm matches. Rows may omit the clone size; those that give it use once, few, many or a size class.

TRBJ2-3 | NA | NA | TRBV10-2 | CASSPSRADTQYF | TGCGCCAGCAGCCCAAGTCGGGCAGATACGCAGTATTTT
TRBJ2-2 | NA | NA | TRBV25-1 | CASSGPGAGGELFF | TGTGCCAGCAGTGGCCCGGGGGCAGGCGGGGAGCTGTTTTTT
TRBJ2-5 | TRBD1 | NA | TRBV2 | CASSVIQGAETQYF | TGTGCCAGCAGCGTAATACAGGGGGCCGAGACCCAGTACTTC
TRBJ2-7 | NA | NA | TRBV6-5 | CASTLNRLAYEQYF | TGTGCCAGCACTCTAAACAGGCTAGCCTACGAGCAGTACTTC
TRBJ1-5 | NA | few | TRBV6-5 | CASRPSLDQPQHF | TGTGCCAGCAGACCTAGTTTGGATCAGCCCCAGCATTTT
TRBJ1-1 | NA | NA | TRBV5-1 | CASSKTQGLSDTEAFF | TGCGCCAGCAGCAAAACACAGGGATTGTCTGATACTGAAGCTTTCTTT
TRBJ2-3 | NA | few | TRBV28 | CASSSGLRATDTQYF | TGTGCCAGCAGTTCTGGCCTCCGGGCCACAGATACGCAGTATTTT
TRBJ2-2 | NA | NA | TRBV2 | CASSYTENTGELFF | TGTGCCAGTAGTTATACAGAAAACACCGGGGAGCTGTTTTTT
TRBJ1-5 | NA | NA | TRBV7-5 | CARSFLCRDNQPQHF | TGTGCCAGAAGCTTTTTGTGCAGGGACAATCAGCCCCAGCATTTT
TRBJ1-2 | NA | NA | TRBV27 | CASSPAQTNYGYTF | TGTGCCAGCAGTCCAGCACAGACTAACTATGGCTACACCTTC
TRBJ1-2 | NA | few | TRBV5-1 | CASSLGQKVDYGYTF | TGCGCCAGCAGCTTGGGGCAGAAAGTAGACTATGGCTACACCTTC
TRBJ2-7 | TRBD2 | NA | TRBV7-2 | CASSLTSGYEQYF | TGTGCCAGCAGCTTGACTAGCGGCTACGAGCAGTACTTC
TRBJ1-1 | NA | NA | TRBV7-9 | CASSLSKTEAFF | TGTGCCAGCAGCTTAAGTAAGACTGAAGCTTTCTTT
TRBJ1-5 | NA | NA | TRBV28 | CASNPMGKGSNQPQHF | TGTGCCAGCAACCCTATGGGCAAGGGGAGCAATCAGCCCCAGCATTTT
TRBJ1-2 | TRBD1 | NA | TRBV2 | CASKIQGYGYTF | TGTGCCAGCAAGATACAGGGGTACGGCTACACCTTC
TRBJ1-6 | TRBD1 | NA | TRBV7-2 | CASSSPRGGDVNSPLHF | TGTGCCAGCAGCTCACCCAGGGGGGGGGATGTCAATTCACCCCTCCACTTT
TRBJ2-2 | TRBD1 | NA | TRBV18 | CASSPSPGGARTGELFF | TGTGCCAGCTCACCGTCCCCAGGGGGCGCTCGGACCGGGGAGCTGTTTTTT
TRBJ1-1 | TRBD1 | NA | TRBV4-2 | CASSQDRVKTSDTEAFF | TGTGCCAGCAGCCAGGACAGGGTAAAGACCTCCGACACTGAAGCTTTCTTT
TRBJ1-2 | NA | few | TRBV28 | CASRGYNYGYTF | TGTGCCAGCCGAGGATATAACTATGGCTACACCTTC
TRBJ1-5 | NA | once | TRBV12-3/TRBV12-4 | CASSRNSNQPQHF | TGTGCCAGCAGTCGTAATAGCAATCAGCCCCAGCATTTT
TRBJ2-5 | NA | NA | TRBV7-9 | CASSPQGGFQETQYF | TGTGCCAGCAGCCCCCAGGGCGGTTTCCAAGAGACCCAGTACTTC
TRBJ1-2 | NA | NA | TRBV28 | CASSWRGNYGYTF | TGTGCCAGCAGCTGGAGGGGGAACTATGGCTACACCTTC
TRBJ2-1 | NA | NA | TRBV29-1 | CSVEGGGTVYNEQFF | TGCAGCGTTGAAGGCGGGGGGACAGTTTACAATGAGCAGTTCTTC
TRBJ2-5 | NA | NA | TRBV7-3 | CASSLTGFGGQETQYF | TGTGCCAGCAGCTTAACAGGGTTCGGGGGACAAGAGACCCAGTACTTC
TRBJ2-1 | NA | NA | TRBV2 | CASSDQGPTNEQFF | TGTGCCAGCAGTGATCAGGGTCCTACGAATGAGCAGTTCTTC
TRBJ2-1 | NA | NA | TRBV9 | CASSVDGTPADEQFF | TGTGCCAGCAGCGTAGACGGGACTCCTGCGGATGAGCAGTTCTTC
TRBJ1-5 | NA | NA | TRBV19 | CASKRQAFQRGGYSNQPQHF | TGTGCCAGTAAGAGGCAGGCTTTTCAAAGAGGGGGATATAGCAATCAGCCCCAGCATTTT
TRBJ2-3 | TRBD2 | NA | TRBV29-1 | CSVDASGRLDTQYF | TGCAGCGTTGATGCTAGCGGGAGGTTAGATACGCAGTATTTT